This T cell receptor (beta chain) derives from a study of cytomegalovirus exposure and HLA in healthy donors. In the study overall: Counted in an early data release were roughly 87 million unique TCRs from HLA-typed donors.

This clone was detected once. Its antigen is undetermined. Trimming cost V 4 bases and J 4 bases, with 11 bases left between them. CDR3 size: 14 residues. The V gene's germline CDR1 is SNHLY and CDR2 FYNNEI. This PCR relied on a set of 60 Vbeta primers and 13 Jbeta primers. Generated by immunoSEQ multiplex PCR, the TCRdb table keeps only in-frame clones and is missing some. Of fewer than 250,000 clones in the sample, roughly 76% were seen once. Notes on the study in general: Rarity held for most TCR sequences, but there were some public TCRs that occurred in many donors.

Sequenced material: PBMCs. The TCR comes from a woman under 40 in good health and CMV-seropositive. The chain uses TRBV2 and TRBJ2-1; D perhaps matches TRBD2 (5 bases). The CDR3 spells CASSVRTAYNEQFF. The CDR3 region has the DNA TGTGCCAGCAGTGTGCGGACTGCGTACAATGAGCAGTTCTTC.